This section outlines one T cell receptor beta chain sequence together with its context. Naive CD8 cells, CD45RO-negative and positively selected for CCR7, excluded terminally differentiated effector memory CD45RA+ cells. The repertoire was sequenced with immunoSEQ multiplex PCR; TCRdb's copy has only in-frame clones and lacks some. Of more than 2 million clones detected, roughly 95% appear once; the ten largest clones hold about 1.7%. This sample was included in a study of shared clonotypes between healthy human individuals. CDR3 size: 15 residues. V shed 4 bases and J 4 bases; nucleotides not matched to a gene: 7. Germline CDR1 and CDR2: SGDLS and YYNGEE.

Sequenced material: naive CD8+ T cells from PBMCs. This sequence joins TRBV9 and TRBJ2-3, with TRBD2 matching over 9 bases. This sequence was found in a man between 18 and 35 years old in good health. Some clones in this sample may be carry-over from other donors' samples. The CDR3 region is CASSPGLASADTQYF. The CDR3, as DNA: TGTGCCAGCAGCCCCGGACTAGCGTCCGCAGATACGCAGTATTTT.